This T cell receptor (beta chain) was found in a study of metastatic and nonmetastatic thyroid tumors. Treatment of any kind had been given to no patient before thyroid surgery. Via MiXCR, TCRdb re-called the PCR reads. The sample contains roughly 59,000 clones, around 15% of which appear only once. The V segment lost 6 bases and the J segment 0 bases; nucleotides outside the gene matches: 11. CDR3 size: 17 residues. General observations from the study: It was reported that TCR beta diversity was significantly higher in malignant thyroid tumors than benign nodules, in blood and tumor.

In the case of this clone: The antigen is unknown.

The clonotype comes from a male donor with papillary thyroid cancer or a benign thyroid nodule (not recorded which). Some clones in this sample may be carry-over from other donors' samples. The sample taken for sequencing was blood. The V gene is TRBV12-3 or TRBV12-4, the J gene TRBJ1-1; TRBD1 aligns across 9 bases. CDR3 protein: CASSPPGTGRMNTEAFF. Written as DNA, the CDR3 is TGTGCCAGCAGCCCCCCCGGGACAGGGCGAATGAACACTGAAGCTTTCTTT.